The 8 T cell receptor beta chains reported below all come from one sample, sequenced in a study of blood T cells in healthy people across ages. It was with a sample-barcoded 5' primer and a J-beta primer mix that a second PCR of about 6 to 12 cycles was run. TCRdb passed the 5' RACE reads through MiXCR, listing each CDR3 protein once. The table lists 760,000 or so distinct CDR3 sequences, 20% to 30% of them singletons. The data also belong to a second study, concerning T cells of mothers and their children.

Sequenced: blood. These receptors originate from a boy aged 5-17 years in good health.

The J gene is TRBJ1-6, the V gene TRBV5-1; D is unclear. Trimming removed 2 bases from V and 0 bases from J, with 18 bases in between. The CDR3 sequence is 19 residues long. Germline V gene lookup returns CDR1 SGHRS and CDR2 YFSETQ. The CDR3 protein is CASSFRREGVSSYNSPLHF. The CDR3 DNA follows: TGCGCCAGCAGCTTTAGACGGGAAGGCGTGAGCTCCTATAATTCACCCCTCCACTTT.

V gene TRBV6-2 or TRBV6-3 combines with J gene TRBJ2-4, with 9 bases fitting TRBD1. This CDR3 contains 15 residues. In germline, CDR1 is MNHEY, CDR2 SVGEGT. The trim removed 5 bases at V and 6 bases at J, leaving 8 bases unmatched. The CDR3 here is CASSDPVGQGNIQYF. The CDR3 DNA sequence: TGTGCCAGCAGTGACCCTGTGGGACAGGGAAACATTCAGTACTTC.

The genes are TRBV7-9 and TRBJ2-1; D is unresolved. This CDR3 spans 14 amino acids. The germline CDR1 and CDR2 sequences are SEHNR and FQNEAQ (reference sequence). The CDR3 region is CASWSSSSYNEQFF. The CDR3 DNA follows: TGTGCGAGTTGGTCCAGCAGCTCCTACAATGAGCAGTTCTTC.

The chain couples TRBV7-2 to TRBJ1-4; 8 positions agree with TRBD1. Germline CDR1 SGHTA, CDR2 FQGNSA. V dropped 6 bases and J dropped 8; count of bases not matched to a gene: 8. This CDR3 spans 14 amino acids. The CDR3 DNA is TGTGCCAGCAGAGTACAGGGGGTGTCAGAAAAACTGTTTTTT. Its protein product is CASRVQGVSEKLFF.

The chain is built from TRBV15 and TRBJ2-3; no reliable D call. The germline V gene has CDR1 LNHNV and CDR2 YYDKDF (reference sequence). The CDR3 consists of 12 residues. The ends were cut back, 5 bases at V and 6 bases at J, with 9 bases in the middle. CDR3 region: CATSSRRDTQYF. CDR3 coding DNA: TGTGCCACCAGCTCTCGTCGGGATACGCAGTATTTT.

Regarding this clonotype: No conserved phenylalanine or tryptophan ends this CDR3, so it is likely a read error. The V call is TRBV7-3, the J call TRBJ1-2; D is undetermined. The germline V gene has CDR1 SGHTA and CDR2 FQGTGA. V lost 5 bases and J lost 0, with 10 bases in between. The CDR3 covers 14 residues. This chain's CDR3 is CASSPEAANYGYTL. In DNA form, the CDR3 reads TGTGCCAGCAGCCCCGAAGCTGCTAACTATGGCTACACCCTC.

This chain joins TRBV5-4 and TRBJ2-2; the D is unclear. Trimming removed 0 bases at V and 5 bases at J, with 11 bases between. This CDR3 is 15 amino acids long. Per germline, CDR1 SGHNT and CDR2 YYREEE (reference sequence). The CDR3 DNA follows: TGTGCCAGCAGCTTGGATGGGTTGAAGACCGGGGAGCTGTTTTTT. Translating it yields CASSLDGLKTGELFF.

Note on this clonotype: This may be a read error: a much more frequent sequence differs by one nucleotide. The genes are TRBV5-5 and TRBJ2-1, with D uncertain. V lost 2 bases, J lost 7 bases, and 7 bases lay in between. CDR3 length equals 12 residues. Germline loops: CDR1 SGHKS, CDR2 YYEKEE (reference sequence). CDR3 protein: CASSFLENEQFF. The DNA of the CDR3 is TGTGCCAGCAGCTTTTTGGAAAATGAGCAGTTCTTC.